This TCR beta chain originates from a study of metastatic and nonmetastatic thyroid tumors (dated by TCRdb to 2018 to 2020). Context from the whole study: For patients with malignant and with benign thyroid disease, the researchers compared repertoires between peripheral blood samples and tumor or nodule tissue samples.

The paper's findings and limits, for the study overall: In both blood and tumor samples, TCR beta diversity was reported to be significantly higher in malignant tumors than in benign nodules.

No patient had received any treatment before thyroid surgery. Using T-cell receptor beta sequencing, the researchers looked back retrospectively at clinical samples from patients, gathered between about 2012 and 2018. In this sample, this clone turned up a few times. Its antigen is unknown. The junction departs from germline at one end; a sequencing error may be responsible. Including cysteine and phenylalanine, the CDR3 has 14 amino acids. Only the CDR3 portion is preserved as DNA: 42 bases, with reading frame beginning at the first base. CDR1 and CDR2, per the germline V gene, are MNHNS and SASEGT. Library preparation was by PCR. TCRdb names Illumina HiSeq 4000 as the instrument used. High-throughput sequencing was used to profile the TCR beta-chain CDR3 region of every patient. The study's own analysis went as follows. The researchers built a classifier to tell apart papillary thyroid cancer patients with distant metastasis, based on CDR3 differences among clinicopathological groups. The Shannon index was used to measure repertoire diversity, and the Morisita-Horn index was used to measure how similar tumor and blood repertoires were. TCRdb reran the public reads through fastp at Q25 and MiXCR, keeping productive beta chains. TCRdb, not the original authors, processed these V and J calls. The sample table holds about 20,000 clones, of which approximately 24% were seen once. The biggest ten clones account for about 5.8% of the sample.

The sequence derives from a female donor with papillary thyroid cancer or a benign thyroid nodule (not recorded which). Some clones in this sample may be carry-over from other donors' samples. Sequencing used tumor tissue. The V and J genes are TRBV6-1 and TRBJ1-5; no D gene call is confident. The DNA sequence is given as TGTGCCTGCAGTCGCCATGGATGGGGTCAGCCCCAGCATTTT. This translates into CACSRHGWGQPQHF.